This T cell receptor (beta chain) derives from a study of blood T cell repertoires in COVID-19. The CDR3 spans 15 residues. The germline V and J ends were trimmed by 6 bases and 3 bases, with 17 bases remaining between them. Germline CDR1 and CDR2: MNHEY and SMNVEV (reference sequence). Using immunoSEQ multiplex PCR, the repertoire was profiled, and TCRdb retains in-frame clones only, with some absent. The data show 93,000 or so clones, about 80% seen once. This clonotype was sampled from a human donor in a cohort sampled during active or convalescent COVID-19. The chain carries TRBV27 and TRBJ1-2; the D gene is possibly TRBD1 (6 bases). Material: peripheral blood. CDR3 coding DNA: TGTGCCAGCAGACCACAGGGTCTCGTAGACTATGGCTACACCTTC. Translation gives CASRPQGLVDYGYTF.